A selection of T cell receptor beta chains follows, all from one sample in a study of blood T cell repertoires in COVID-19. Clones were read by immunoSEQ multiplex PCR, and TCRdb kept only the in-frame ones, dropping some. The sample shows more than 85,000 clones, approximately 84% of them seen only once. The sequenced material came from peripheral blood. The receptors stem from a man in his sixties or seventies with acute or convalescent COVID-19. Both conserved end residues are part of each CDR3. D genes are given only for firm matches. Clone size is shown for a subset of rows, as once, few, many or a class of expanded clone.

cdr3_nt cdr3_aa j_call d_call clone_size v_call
TGTGCCAGCAGCCAAGATGGGGCGTTTCGTGGCTACACCTTC CASSQDGAFRGYTF TRBJ1-2 NA NA TRBV14
TGTGCCAGCAGTTACACCCAGGGGCTACTTGACACTGAAGCTTTCTTT CASSYTQGLLDTEAFF TRBJ1-1 NA NA TRBV5-4
TGTGCCTGGAGGTTTCAGGGTACCGGGGAGCTGTTTTTT CAWRFQGTGELFF TRBJ2-2 NA NA TRBV30
TGTGCCAGCAGCCAATATCGGACTAGCGGGGGGGTAGATACGCAGTATTTT CASSQYRTSGGVDTQYF TRBJ2-3 TRBD2 NA TRBV3-1/TRBV3-2
TGTGCCTGGAGTGTTGGGGGACAGTTTCTTCCGGGTAATGAAAAACTGTTTTTT CAWSVGGQFLPGNEKLFF TRBJ1-4 TRBD1 NA TRBV30
TGCGCCAGCAGCTCTACAGGGTATGCTGAAGCTTTCTTT CASSSTGYAEAFF TRBJ1-1 NA NA TRBV5-1
TGTGCCAGCAGCATCTACCGGGACACCCTTTACAATGAGCAGTTCTTC CASSIYRDTLYNEQFF TRBJ2-1 NA NA TRBV7-8
TGTGCCAGTAGTATAGATCAAGACAGTAAACTGTTTTTT CASSIDQDSKLFF TRBJ1-4 NA few TRBV19
TGTGCCAGCTCACCCCCCTTGCTAGCGGGAGGCTACAATGAGCAGTTCTTC CASSPPLLAGGYNEQFF TRBJ2-1 TRBD2 NA TRBV18
TGTGCCAGCAGTTTGAGGGCCGGGGAGCTGTTTTTT CASSLRAGELFF TRBJ2-2 NA NA TRBV27
TGTGCCAGCAGGTTAGGGAGCAACACCGGGGAGCTGTTTTTT CASRLGSNTGELFF TRBJ2-2 NA NA TRBV7-3
TGTGCCAGTAGTATAGCACTAGCGGGAGCCCTTTACGTCCTGACTTTC CASSIALAGALYVLTF TRBJ2-6 TRBD2 NA TRBV19
TGCGCCAGCAAGTGGGGCGGGGGGTCTTTCAATGAGCAGTTCTTC CASKWGGGSFNEQFF TRBJ2-1 TRBD2 NA TRBV5-1
TGTGCCAGCAGCTTCTCCACAGATACGCAGTATTTT CASSFSTDTQYF TRBJ2-3 NA NA TRBV7-2
TGTGCCAGCACCAAGACAGGCGTTGGAAACACCATATATTTT CASTKTGVGNTIYF TRBJ1-3 NA NA TRBV3-1/TRBV3-2
TGTGCCAGCACCCGCACCCAGTTTGAACCCCTCCACTTT CASTRTQFEPLHF TRBJ1-6 NA NA TRBV12-3/TRBV12-4
TGCAGCGTGGAGGGGGCCAGGGAAAAACTGTTTTTT CSVEGAREKLFF TRBJ1-4 TRBD1 NA TRBV29-1
TGTGCCAGCACCGGAAACCCGGTGACAGTCAGCTCCTACGAGCAGTACTTC CASTGNPVTVSSYEQYF TRBJ2-7 NA NA TRBV11-2
TGTGCCAGCTCACCATTAAAACAGGGGTACACTGAAGCTTTCTTT CASSPLKQGYTEAFF TRBJ1-1 TRBD1 NA TRBV18
TGCGCCAGCAAGGGGGCTACTGAAGCTTTCTTT CASKGATEAFF TRBJ1-1 TRBD1 NA TRBV5-1
TGTGCCAGCAAGCGACAGGGGTCCAATGAGCAGTTCTTC CASKRQGSNEQFF TRBJ2-1 TRBD1 NA TRBV2
TGTGCCAGCAGTGACCAGGGACAGGGGGAGTGGCAGCCCCAGCATTTT CASSDQGQGEWQPQHF TRBJ1-5 TRBD1 NA TRBV6-1
TGTGCCAGCAGCTACTTTGGCCCCCGCGGGGGGCAACAAGAGACCCAGTACTTC CASSYFGPRGGQQETQYF TRBJ2-5 TRBD2 NA TRBV3-1/TRBV3-2
TGTGCCAGCAGCGGGGGGTTTCCTAATTCACCCCTCCACTTT CASSGGFPNSPLHF TRBJ1-6 NA NA TRBV5-6